This entry is about one T cell receptor beta chain. The clone's antigen remains unknown. No base qualities exist here, and no much larger clone lies one base off it. The cohort was made up of under 800 healthy bone marrow donors. At the time of sampling, every cohort member was nominally healthy, though immune exposures that went unrecorded were likely present. The donor was CMV seronegative and belonged to the group of under 400 seronegative cohort members. A peripheral blood sample was provided by each donor, and peripheral blood mononuclear cells were used for TCR beta sequencing. Genomic DNA extraction from the blood cell samples was performed with the Qiagen DNeasy Blood Extraction Kit. The sample originates from a study of cytomegalovirus exposure and HLA in healthy donors (dated by TCRdb to 2016 to 2017). About the full investigation: An earlier analysis of approximately 600 of the donors reported about 250 Gb of sequence data and some 100 million unique TCR beta sequences from about 180 million T cells. Of the roughly 400 genotyped donors, approximately 83% fell in the genetic ancestry cluster associated with self-reported Caucasian donors. The aim of the study was to test whether cataloging public T cell receptors could identify signatures of past pathogen exposure. Every discovery cohort repertoire had been produced on one sequencing platform. Besides the first cohort of some 670 subjects, a separate validation cohort made up of 120 different subjects was used. To decide whether each TCR beta V gene segment behaved as functional or pseudogenic, an earlier analysis of approximately 600 of the donors relied on high-throughput TCR beta sequencing. To predict cytomegalovirus infection status, the study combined high-throughput TCR immunosequencing, statistical association of individual TCRs with disease status, and machine learning. Four or five DR-DQ haplotypes were handled as single units for association and clustering because linkage in the cohort was strong. Donor age, sex, ethnicity and CMV serostatus were compiled alongside the repertoire data. A later analysis re-analyzed previously published TCR beta repertoires from 600 to 850 donors and added high-resolution HLA genotyping to study TCR occurrence patterns. The later analysis used no new phenotypic data to find candidate immune exposures, relying instead on TCR beta sequences and their occurrence across donors. HLA typing covered class I and class II loci at four-digit resolution. The study used immunosequencing to profile the T cell repertoires of under 700 subjects and linked those repertoires to cytomegalovirus serostatus. A later genetic analysis used genome-wide SNP genotypes for about 65% of the roughly 700 donors, treating that subset as a discovery cohort. Across 398 genotyped donors of the cohort, an average of about 240,000 unique TCR beta nucleotide sequences per donor were sequenced, and around 20% of those sequences were non-productive. Typing coverage varied by locus: 629-630 donors for A, B, C, DRB1 and DQB1; more than 500 for DQA1; some 610 for DPA1; around 450 for DPB1. Around 330 gigabases of sequencing data and 70 million to 100 million unique TCR sequences made up an early release that covered approximately 650 HLA-typed donors.

CDR3 length: 18 amino acids, cysteine to phenylalanine. The entry retains the CDR3 DNA only, 54 bases that are in frame from base 1. The germline V gene supplies CDR1 MNHNS and CDR2 SASEGT. V is clipped by 0 bases and J by 1 base, and the sequence between their germline boundaries is 16 bases long. General findings and caveats noted by the study authors: In a later analysis, TCR association rates were found to vary across HLA loci, with the most associated TCRs seen for DRB1 alleles and the fewest for HLA-C alleles. Most TCR sequences were seen in very few donors, while some public TCRs were found in many individuals. The only immune exposure information available for the cohort was CMV serostatus. A further reported finding was that TCR beta sequences accurately predicted the HLA-A and HLA-B alleles for most subjects in the first cohort. A later analysis found that HLA-associated TCR beta chains were more clonally expanded and had lower generation probabilities than equally common non-associated chains. A cluster of highly shared sequence variants was judged likely to represent a technical artifact of the sequencing pipeline. A later genetic analysis reported fewer N-insertions in productive TCRs among donors in an Asian-associated ancestry cluster than the approximately 700-donor mean. In a later analysis, most CMV-associated TCR beta chains were found to appear HLA-restricted, with HLA associations seemingly driven largely by CMV exposure. The study gave a list of 150 to 200 TCR beta chains associated with cytomegalovirus. V-gene and J-gene trimming of TCR beta chains was associated with a missense DCLRE1C variant in a later genetic analysis, and the association was replicated in an independent cohort. Strong co-occurrence of HLA alleles, especially DR and DQ, made assigning TCR associations to individual alleles difficult. At a false discovery rate of 0.05, a later analysis linked roughly 17,000 TCR beta sequences to specific HLA alleles. In an earlier analysis of some 550 of the donors, most TCR beta V segments were observed in productive rearrangements about 90% or about 30% of the time, broadly matching IMGT annotations. Several of the top co-occurrence clusters appeared to be linked to parvovirus B19, influenza, CMV and Epstein-Barr virus, according to a later analysis. Roughly uniform sequencing depth across donors was assumed in presence/absence analyses, although this assumption may not hold. In both the original and validation cohorts, the classifier was reported to diagnose cytomegalovirus status with high specificity and sensitivity. The 87-base-pair reads could not distinguish some IMGT-functional V segments, including TRBV6-2 and TRBV6-3, so those segments were excluded. Because HLA typing was unavailable for some donors at each locus, only the typed subset was used in association tests. In this cohort, only TCR beta chains were sequenced, and detectable features were limited by the absence of alpha or paired-chain data. Over 15 rarely observed V segments, including chromosome 9 orphons, were excluded from the earlier analysis of a few hundred of the donors because counts were too low. Correlated functional status among segregating V segments might be attributable to linkage disequilibrium, but an unknown experimental factor could not be ruled out. In vitro tests confirmed that a few of the cytomegalovirus-associated TCR beta chains recognize cytomegalovirus antigens. The authors suggested that the approach could potentially be extended to other disease states and immunological phenotypes.

Receptor libraries were prepared by the immunoSEQ multiplex PCR assay. The multiplex PCR relied on a mix of 60 forward primers for TCR Vbeta segments and 13 reverse primers for TCR Jbeta segments. The CDR3 region of rearranged TCR beta genes was amplified from genomic DNA by a multiplex PCR assay. The amplified TCR beta libraries were sequenced on the Illumina HiSeq System as 87-base-pair reads. The authors processed their data as follows. A later analysis counted approximately 74 million unique TCR beta chains across the 670 or so repertoires, and around 9.9 million of these chains were shared by at least two donors. Raw reads were error-corrected and collapsed into unique sequences by a nearest-neighbor algorithm in which closely related sequences were merged to remove PCR and sequencing errors. CDR3 sequences were aligned to IMGT reference sequences to assign V, D and J gene segments. For a sequence to be retained, at least a six-nucleotide match to both a V gene segment and a J gene segment was required. Rearrangements were called productive when the CDR3 lacked stop codons and stayed in frame with V and J; all others were non-productive. CDR3 was defined according to IMGT convention as the region running from the second conserved V-encoded cysteine to the conserved J-encoded phenylalanine. Sequences without an unambiguous match to a single V gene segment were excluded from the earlier analysis of about 640 of the donors. An earlier analysis of 587 of the donors classified V segments as functional when productive rearrangements were above 56.7% and as segregating when the standard deviation between donors was above 5%. To diagnose cytomegalovirus status from the catalog of TCR beta chain sequences, a statistical classification framework was built. In a later analysis, V and J genes were assigned by comparing TCR nucleotide sequences against IMGT/GENE-DB human TR gene sequences. In a later analysis, CDR3 sequences and most-parsimonious VDJ recombination scenarios were assigned using the TCRdist pipeline. A later analysis defined each TCR beta chain by its CDR3 amino acid sequence plus V-gene family, and excluded reads lacking a unique V-gene family. In a later analysis, some 600 highly shared, low-generation-probability nucleotide sequences were removed to address suspected cross-contamination and a sequencing artifact. A later analysis calculated a clonal expansion index for each public chain from normalized within-repertoire ranks of inferred template counts. In a later analysis, generation probabilities were computed with a VDJ recombination model fitted to out-of-frame rearrangements, and the resulting probabilities were checked against IGoR. A later analysis scored TCR-TCR, TCR-HLA and TCR-CMV co-occurrence with hypergeometric tests, applying a repertoire-size bias correction to TCR pairs. False discovery rates were estimated in a later analysis by permuting HLA or CMV assignments 20 times. In a later analysis, co-occurring TCRs were grouped using DBSCAN, and TCRdist sequence similarity was added for clustering within HLA-allele-positive subsets. For co-occurrence clustering, repertoires with fewer than 30,000 or more than 120,000 public chains were excluded, along with roughly five repertoires with anomalous nucleotide sharing. The source is immuneACCESS, and TCRdb retained only in-frame sequences with V and J called. Part of the clones is not carried over; for the studies checked, unresolved V genes explain less than half of this, and the remainder is unexplained. V, J and clone size are taken as reported in that table, and D and trimming were inferred from the DNA itself. Within this sample are about 160,000 clones, with around three quarters of them counted one time only. Roughly 0.99% of the sample is taken by the ten largest.

Material: PBMCs. The source is a woman in her thirties or forties in good health and CMV-seronegative. The chain was built from TRBV6-1 and TRBJ1-5, with the D gene uncertain. The CDR3 corresponds to CASSEARSGRGSNQPQHF. The nucleotides are TGTGCCAGCAGTGAAGCGCGTTCAGGCCGCGGGAGCAATCAGCCCCAGCATTTT.